This T cell receptor beta chain was captured by sequencing in a study of cytomegalovirus exposure and HLA in healthy donors. Germline values: CDR1 SEHNR, CDR2 FQNEAQ (reference sequence). The CDR3 has 18 residues. The ends lost 4 bases at V and 2 bases at J; junction bases unmatched: 9. The PCR made use of 60 Vbeta and 13 Jbeta primers. Profiled with immunoSEQ multiplex PCR; TCRdb holds only in-frame clones, not every one. Among about 160,000 clones listed, around 75% were seen once. The sequencing input was PBMCs. This receptor was obtained from a young woman in good health and CMV-seronegative. V gene TRBV7-9 combines with J gene TRBJ2-3; 13 bases line up with TRBD2. CDR3 protein: CASSSSGTSGVNTDTQYF. CDR3 DNA: TGTGCCAGCAGCTCTAGCGGGACTAGCGGGGTTAACACAGATACGCAGTATTTT.